A selection of T cell receptor beta chains follows, all from one sample in a study of regulatory T cells in long-lasting Graves disease. From the multiplex PCR reads, TCRdb called clonotypes with MiXCR, one entry per CDR3 protein. The sample carries roughly 500,000 distinct CDR3 sequences, less than 25% recorded once. Sequences were derived from peripheral blood mononuclear cells (PBMCs), sampled when the disease was refractory, from a patient treated with antithyroid drugs. All receptors derive from a female donor with Graves disease. CDR3s include the opening cysteine and the closing phenylalanine or tryptophan. D genes are given only for firm matches. Rows give clone size only sometimes, using once, few, many, or a class for an expanded clone.

CDR3: CATSSEPNSYEQYF
DNA: TGTGCCACCAGCAGTGAACCTAACTCCTACGAGCAGTACTTC
V: TRBV15
J: TRBJ2-7
D: -
size: many

CDR3: CASSQVTSGSVAKNIQYF
DNA: TGTGCCAGCAGCCAAGTGACTAGCGGGAGTGTGGCCAAAAACATTCAGTACTTC
V: TRBV3-1
J: TRBJ2-4
D: TRBD2
size: -

CDR3: CASSVGTGVEKLFF
DNA: TGTGCCAGCAGCGTCGGGACAGGGGTTGAAAAACTGTTTTTT
V: TRBV7-4
J: TRBJ1-4
D: TRBD1
size: few

CDR3: CASRQGDHGYTF
DNA: TGTGCCAGCAGACAGGGAGATCATGGCTACACCTTC
V: TRBV6-1
J: TRBJ1-2
D: -
size: many

CDR3: CSARDLNGANVLTF
DNA: TGCAGTGCTAGGGACCTCAATGGGGCCAACGTCCTGACTTTC
V: TRBV20-1
J: TRBJ2-6
D: -
size: few

CDR3: CASSLILAGGETQYF
DNA: TGTGCCAGCAGTTTAATTCTAGCGGGAGGGGAGACCCAGTACTTC
V: TRBV28
J: TRBJ2-5
D: TRBD2
size: many

CDR3: CASSLSGFGTQYF
DNA: TGTGCCAGCAGTTTATCCGGGTTTGGGACCCAGTACTTC
V: TRBV12-3/TRBV12-4
J: TRBJ2-5
D: -
size: few

CDR3: CATSRDPGGIGETQYF
DNA: TGTGCCACCAGCAGAGACCCGGGAGGCATTGGTGAGACCCAGTACTTC
V: TRBV15
J: TRBJ2-5
D: TRBD2
size: -

CDR3: CASSFTGTSYEQYF
DNA: TGTGCCAGCAGCTTTACTGGGACTTCCTACGAGCAGTACTTC
V: TRBV7-9
J: TRBJ2-7
D: -
size: -

CDR3: CATRRGLGIQETQYF
DNA: TGTGCCACCAGAAGGGGGTTGGGTATCCAAGAGACCCAGTACTTC
V: TRBV15
J: TRBJ2-5
D: -
size: many

CDR3: CASSPMTGSITANYGYTF
DNA: TGTGCCAGCAGCCCAATGACAGGGTCCATTACGGCTAACTATGGCTACACCTTC
V: TRBV7-9
J: TRBJ1-2
D: TRBD1
size: few

CDR3: CASSPTPGDGETQYF
DNA: TGTGCCAGCAGCCCCACACCAGGGGACGGAGAGACCCAGTACTTC
V: TRBV7-9
J: TRBJ2-5
D: -
size: few

CDR3: CASSFGQGAFYGYTF
DNA: TGTGCCAGCAGTTTCGGACAGGGGGCATTCTATGGCTACACCTTC
V: TRBV28
J: TRBJ1-2
D: TRBD1
size: many

CDR3: CASSPTPAGTLANF
DNA: TGTGCCAGCAGCCCTACGCCGGCAGGGACTTTAGCCAACTTC
V: TRBV7-8
J: TRBJ2-7
D: -
size: many

CDR3: CSASRPGGGYTF
DNA: TGCAGTGCTAGTCGGCCCGGTGGGGGCTACACCTTC
V: TRBV20-1
J: TRBJ1-2
D: -
size: few

CDR3: CASSYPGTNGGYTF
DNA: TGTGCCAGCAGCTATCCTGGTACGAACGGGGGCTACACCTTC
V: TRBV7-9
J: TRBJ1-2
D: -
size: -

CDR3: CASSLGSHPDNEAFF
DNA: TGCGCCAGCAGCTTGGGGTCTCACCCCGACAATGAAGCTTTCTTT
V: TRBV5-1
J: TRBJ1-1
D: -
size: many

CDR3: CATSDILGEQYF
DNA: TGTGCCACCAGTGACATCCTCGGAGAGCAGTACTTC
V: TRBV24-1
J: TRBJ2-7
D: -
size: few

CDR3: CSAGGIGGLMSTEAFF
DNA: TGCAGTGCTGGGGGGATCGGTGGCCTCATGAGCACTGAAGCTTTCTTT
V: TRBV20-1
J: TRBJ1-1
D: -
size: -

CDR3: CASSTGGHPNTGELFF
DNA: TGTGCCAGCAGTACTGGGGGACATCCGAACACCGGGGAGCTGTTTTTT
V: TRBV6-2/TRBV6-3
J: TRBJ2-2
D: -
size: many

CDR3: CASSPDTFGYGYTF
DNA: TGTGCCAGCAGCCCCGACACGTTCGGCTATGGCTACACCTTC
V: TRBV2
J: TRBJ1-2
D: -
size: many

CDR3: CSARERGEGSNQPQHF
DNA: TGCAGTGCTAGAGAAAGGGGCGAGGGGAGCAACCAGCCCCAGCATTTT
V: TRBV20-1
J: TRBJ1-5
D: -
size: -

CDR3: CASSEFGGRNTDTQYF
DNA: TGTGCCAGCAGTGAATTTGGCGGGAGGAACACAGATACGCAGTATTTT
V: TRBV6-1
J: TRBJ2-3
D: TRBD2
size: few

CDR3: CSGLVRTGVGNEKLFF
DNA: TGCAGCGGCCTAGTAAGGACAGGGGTCGGTAATGAAAAACTGTTTTTT
V: TRBV29-1
J: TRBJ1-4
D: TRBD1
size: many

CDR3: CASSQYDRGAFF
DNA: TGTGCCAGCAGCCAATACGACAGGGGCGCTTTCTTT
V: TRBV3-1
J: TRBJ1-1
D: TRBD1
size: -

CDR3: CASSYGADGYTF
DNA: TGTGCCAGCAGTTACGGGGCAGATGGCTACACCTTC
V: TRBV6-5
J: TRBJ1-2
D: -
size: -

CDR3: CAAGSLPGQETQYF
DNA: TGTGCCGCCGGGAGCCTGCCGGGCCAAGAGACCCAGTACTTC
V: TRBV10-3
J: TRBJ2-5
D: -
size: -

CDR3: CATSDAHSGANVLTF
DNA: TGTGCCACCAGTGATGCCCACTCTGGGGCCAACGTCCTGACTTTC
V: TRBV24-1
J: TRBJ2-6
D: -
size: many

CDR3: CATSDFPTSGTDTQYF
DNA: TGTGCCACCAGTGATTTCCCGACTAGCGGCACAGATACGCAGTATTTT
V: TRBV24-1
J: TRBJ2-3
D: TRBD2
size: -

CDR3: CASSLDGTGSQPQHF
DNA: TGCGCCAGCAGCTTGGATGGTACAGGGAGTCAGCCCCAGCATTTT
V: TRBV5-1
J: TRBJ1-5
D: -
size: -

CDR3: CASRGGTHWDSPLHF
DNA: TGTGCCAGCAGGGGCGGGACCCATTGGGATTCACCCCTCCACTTT
V: TRBV27
J: TRBJ1-6
D: -
size: many

CDR3: CSAGGLAGNEQYF
DNA: TGCAGTGCGGGGGGACTAGCGGGAAACGAGCAGTACTTC
V: TRBV20-1
J: TRBJ2-7
D: TRBD2
size: few

CDR3: CASSESGQGLRYF
DNA: TGCGCCAGCAGTGAGTCAGGACAGGGGCTTCGATACTTC
V: TRBV10-1
J: TRBJ2-4
D: TRBD1
size: -

CDR3: CASSQGVIGELFF
DNA: TGTGCTAGCTCCCAGGGGGTTATCGGGGAGCTGTTTTTT
V: TRBV2
J: TRBJ2-2
D: TRBD1
size: -

CDR3: CASSYRTGEGKLFF
DNA: TGTGCCAGCAGCTACCGGACAGGGGAGGGAAAACTGTTTTTT
V: TRBV28
J: TRBJ1-4
D: TRBD1
size: many

CDR3: CASSLRGYGTQYF
DNA: TGTGCCAGCAGTTTAAGAGGGTACGGGACCCAGTACTTC
V: TRBV28
J: TRBJ2-5
D: -
size: many

CDR3: CATLKGGSTQETQYF
DNA: TGTGCCACCCTTAAAGGGGGGAGTACCCAAGAGACCCAGTACTTC
V: TRBV15
J: TRBJ2-5
D: -
size: -

CDR3: CASSLRDRVAEQYF
DNA: TGCGCCAGCAGCTTGAGGGACAGGGTGGCCGAGCAGTACTTC
V: TRBV5-1
J: TRBJ2-7
D: TRBD1
size: few

CDR3: CASSNSGGTVQSF
DNA: TGTGCCAGCAGTAACTCGGGGGGGACCGTTCAGTCCTTC
V: TRBV6-8
J: TRBJ2-7
D: TRBD2
size: -

CDR3: CSVEEGGLASEQYF
DNA: TGCAGCGTTGAAGAGGGGGGACTAGCGAGCGAGCAGTACTTC
V: TRBV29-1
J: TRBJ2-7
D: TRBD2
size: many

CDR3: CASSRTPGFRAETQYF
DNA: TGTGCCAGCAGTCGAACCCCAGGGTTCCGTGCCGAGACCCAGTACTTC
V: TRBV7-2
J: TRBJ2-5
D: -
size: many

CDR3: CASSDTTGELFF
DNA: TGTGCCAGCAGTGACACTACCGGGGAGCTGTTTTTT
V: TRBV6-1
J: TRBJ2-2
D: -
size: many

CDR3: CATSDWAQPQHF
DNA: TGTGCCACCAGTGATTGGGCTCAGCCCCAGCATTTT
V: TRBV24-1
J: TRBJ1-5
D: -
size: many

CDR3: CASSDAGGPDEQYF
DNA: TGCGCCAGCAGTGACGCGGGAGGGCCTGACGAGCAGTACTTC
V: TRBV10-1
J: TRBJ2-7
D: TRBD2
size: few

CDR3: CATSRDIGQRELFF
DNA: TGTGCCACCAGCAGAGATATAGGGCAGAGGGAGCTGTTTTTT
V: TRBV15
J: TRBJ2-2
D: -
size: -

CDR3: CASSMTTRDSGANVLTF
DNA: TGTGCCAGCAGCATGACCACCAGGGACTCTGGGGCCAACGTCCTGACTTTC
V: TRBV9
J: TRBJ2-6
D: -
size: -

CDR3: CATRGRGGELFF
DNA: TGTGCCACAAGGGGGCGCGGCGGGGAGCTGTTTTTT
V: TRBV5-4
J: TRBJ2-2
D: TRBD1
size: -

CDR3: CASSQNLPGELFF
DNA: TGCGCCAGCAGCCAAAATCTACCCGGGGAGCTGTTTTTT
V: TRBV4-3
J: TRBJ2-2
D: -
size: -

CDR3: CASNHDTNTEAFF
DNA: TGTGCCAGCAATCACGACACGAACACTGAAGCTTTCTTT
V: TRBV28
J: TRBJ1-1
D: -
size: many